These T cell receptor beta chains were read from a single sample in a study of PD-1 blockade in classical Hodgkin lymphoma. Repertoires were generated with immunoSEQ multiplex PCR, while TCRdb's copy carries only in-frame clones and drops some. This table holds around 25,000 clones, around three quarters found once. This specimen consisted of peripheral blood mononuclear cells (PBMCs), obtained before the fourth cycle of nivolumab. Receptors were obtained from a human donor with classical Hodgkin lymphoma. The conserved cysteine and the conserved F or W are not part of the CDR3 here. The D gene is left open where the match is weak.

v_call	d_call	j_call	cdr3_aa
TRBV9	-	TRBJ1-4	ASSPNWGNNEKLF
TRBV7-9	-	TRBJ1-1	ASSLGGEAF
TRBV6-1	-	TRBJ1-1	ASSLHMNTEAF
TRBV7-9	TRBD1	TRBJ1-1	ASSSPGGQGITEAF
TRBV5-4	TRBD2	TRBJ2-1	ASRIGGGYNEQF
TRBV6-1	TRBD1	TRBJ2-1	ASRRTGKYNEQF
TRBV19	-	TRBJ1-5	ASSNPRFGLGYAQPQH
TRBV6-4	-	TRBJ1-1	ASSYSWTTEAF
TRBV5-8	TRBD1	TRBJ1-6	ASSSWTGGSPLH
TRBV9	-	TRBJ2-2	ASSVDSGATGELF
TRBV2	-	TRBJ2-3	ASSAASRDTQY
TRBV27	-	TRBJ1-2	ASSTNRDDYGYT
TRBV5-1	-	TRBJ1-6	ASSLEYGRPPLH
TRBV6-5	TRBD1	TRBJ1-6	ASSSGQGNSPLH
TRBV6-6	-	TRBJ2-3	ASSYARVTQY
TRBV6-9	-	TRBJ2-2	ASSASPSTGELF
TRBV5-1	TRBD2	TRBJ2-1	ASSLRGPYGVSGGTYNEQF
TRBV9	-	TRBJ1-2	ASSARFADSKYGYT
TRBV11-3	-	TRBJ1-4	ASSHGRPTNEKLF
TRBV30	-	TRBJ1-6	AWSEGYSPLH
TRBV7-6	TRBD1	TRBJ2-3	ASSFEGAHFDTQY
TRBV9	-	TRBJ1-1	ATSRGVGSTEAF
TRBV7-3	TRBD1	TRBJ2-5	ASSADRGETQY
TRBV9	-	TRBJ2-2	ASGSLANTGELF
TRBV6-5	-	TRBJ2-1	ASSYSPDSGYEQF
TRBV19	TRBD2	TRBJ2-3	ASSIGGGSTDTQY
TRBV5-1	-	TRBJ1-2	ASSFGTGYGYT
TRBV6-5	TRBD2	TRBJ2-7	ASSSLWTSYEQY
TRBV18	-	TRBJ2-3	ASSPSGVTDTQY
TRBV18	TRBD1	TRBJ1-6	ASSPPGQGIFSPLH
TRBV28	-	TRBJ1-1	ASNPLPARGDTEAF
TRBV10-3	-	TRBJ2-1	AISESGGYNEQF
TRBV5-1	-	TRBJ2-5	ASTKQAIQETQY
TRBV29-1	-	TRBJ1-1	SGERGGNTEAF
TRBV28	TRBD2	TRBJ2-1	ASSPSGAGAHNEQF
TRBV4-1	TRBD1	TRBJ1-5	ASSQRQGLNQPQH
TRBV7-2	TRBD1	TRBJ2-6	ASSVGQPVGANVLT
TRBV6-4	-	TRBJ1-5	ASSPNYSNQPQH
TRBV4-2	-	TRBJ1-6	ASSQTLTRGWESPLH
TRBV28	-	TRBJ2-3	ASNSDPTDTQY
TRBV5-5	-	TRBJ2-7	AGASGLSSYEQY
TRBV5-1	-	TRBJ1-1	ASSLGGLRNTEAF